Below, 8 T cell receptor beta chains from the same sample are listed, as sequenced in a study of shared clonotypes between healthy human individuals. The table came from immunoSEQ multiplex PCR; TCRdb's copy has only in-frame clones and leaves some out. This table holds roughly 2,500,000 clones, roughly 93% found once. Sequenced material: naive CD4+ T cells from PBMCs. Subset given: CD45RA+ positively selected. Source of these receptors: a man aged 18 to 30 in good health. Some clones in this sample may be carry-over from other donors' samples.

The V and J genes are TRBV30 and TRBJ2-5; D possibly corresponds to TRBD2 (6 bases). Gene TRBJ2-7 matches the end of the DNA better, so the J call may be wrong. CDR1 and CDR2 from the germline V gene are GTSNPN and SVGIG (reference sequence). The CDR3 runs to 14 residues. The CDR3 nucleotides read TGTGCCTGCCTAGCGCCTCGAAACTCCTACGAGCAGTACTTC. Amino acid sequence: CACLAPRNSYEQYF.

The CDR3 here is CASSTGGEGANTEAFF. As DNA, the CDR3 is TGTGCCAGCAGCACAGGGGGGGAGGGGGCCAACACTGAAGCTTTCTTT. V gene TRBV28 combines with J gene TRBJ1-1, with TRBD1 matching 8 bases. CDR1 and CDR2 from the germline V gene are MDHEN and SYDVKM. V was pared by 6 bases and J by 2 bases, with 11 bases of the junction left unmatched. This CDR3 contains 16 residues.

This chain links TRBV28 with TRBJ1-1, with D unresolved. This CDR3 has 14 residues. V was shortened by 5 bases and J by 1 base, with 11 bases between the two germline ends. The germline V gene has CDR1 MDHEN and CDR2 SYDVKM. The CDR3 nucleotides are TGTGCCAGCAGTCGCCCAAGCTGGAACACTGAAGCTTTCTTT. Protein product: CASSRPSWNTEAFF.

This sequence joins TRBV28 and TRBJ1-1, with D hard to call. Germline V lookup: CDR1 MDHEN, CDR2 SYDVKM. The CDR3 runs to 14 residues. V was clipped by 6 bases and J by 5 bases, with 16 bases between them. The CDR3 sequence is CASRIKPARTEAFF. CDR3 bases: TGTGCCAGCAGGATAAAACCGGCCAGGACTGAAGCTTTCTTT.

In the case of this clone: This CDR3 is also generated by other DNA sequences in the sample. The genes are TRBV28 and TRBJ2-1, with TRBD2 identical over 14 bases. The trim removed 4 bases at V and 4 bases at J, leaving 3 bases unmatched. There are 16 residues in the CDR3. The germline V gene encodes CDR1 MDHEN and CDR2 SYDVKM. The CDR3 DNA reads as TGTGCCAGCAGTTCCGGGACTAGCGGGGGATACAATGAGCAGTTCTTC. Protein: CASSSGTSGGYNEQFF.

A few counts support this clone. CDR3 sequence reads: CASSPGGPGYTF. The CDR3 DNA reads as TGCGCCAGCAGCCCTGGGGGTCCTGGCTACACCTTC. V gene TRBV5-1 combines with J gene TRBJ1-2; maybe TRBD1 (5 bases). Trimming removed 4 bases from V and 7 bases from J, with 11 bases in between. Germline V lookup: CDR1 SGHRS, CDR2 YFSETQ. CDR3 length: 12 amino acids.

The CDR3 sequence is CASSPTSGPPYNEQFF. CDR3 DNA sequence: TGCGCCAGCAGCCCGACTAGCGGGCCTCCCTACAATGAGCAGTTCTTC. V gene TRBV5-1 combines with J gene TRBJ2-1; 10 bases match TRBD2. The germline gives CDR1 SGHRS, CDR2 YFSETQ. This CDR3 spans 16 amino acids. V trimming: 4 bases; J trimming: 2 bases; junction bases outside the gene matches: 6.

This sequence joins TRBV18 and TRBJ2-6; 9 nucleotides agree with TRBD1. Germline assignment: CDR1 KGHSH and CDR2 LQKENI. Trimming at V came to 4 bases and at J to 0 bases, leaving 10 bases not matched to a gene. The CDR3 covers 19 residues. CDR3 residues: CASSRNTGGPSSGANVLTF. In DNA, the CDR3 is TGTGCCAGCTCACGGAATACAGGGGGCCCTAGCTCTGGGGCCAACGTCCTGACTTTC.